This T cell receptor (beta chain) was documented in a study of blood T cells in healthy people across ages. CDR1 and CDR2 from the germline V gene are SGHTA and FQGNSA. Trimming cost V 5 bases and J 4 bases, with 14 bases left between them. This CDR3 region has 15 residues. A sample-barcoded 5' primer and a J-beta primer mix were used in a second PCR of roughly 6 to 11 cycles. TCRdb reprocessed the 5' RACE reads with MiXCR, giving one entry per CDR3 protein. The sample lists about 640,000 distinct CDR3 sequences, about 53% seen once, with 30% to 45% in the top ten. This chain links TRBV7-2 with TRBJ2-2, with D uncertain. Sample: blood. The clonotype comes from a man aged 55-75 years in good health. This chain's CDR3 is CASSSSPLGTGELFF. The CDR3 DNA follows: TGTGCCAGCAGCAGCAGTCCCTTAGGCACCGGGGAGCTGTTTTTT.